This T cell receptor beta chain is drawn from a study of cytomegalovirus exposure and HLA in healthy donors. In this sample, this clone turned up a few times. Its antigen is unidentified. Germline CDR1 LNHNV, CDR2 YYDKDF (reference sequence). This CDR3 region has 13 residues. V was pared by 0 bases and J by 5 bases, with 7 bases between. Primers: 60 Vbeta forward and 13 Jbeta reverse. Libraries were prepared by immunoSEQ multiplex PCR; TCRdb keeps only in-frame clonotypes and omits some of them. Of approximately 110,000 clones listed, roughly 80% are singletons. Overall study findings and caveats: Cytomegalovirus status was reportedly diagnosed by the classifier with high specificity and sensitivity.

The receptor comes from a man aged 25 to 40 in good health and CMV-seropositive. The chain combines TRBV15 with TRBJ2-5; no firm D call. What was sequenced was PBMCs. The CDR3 DNA reads as TGTGCCACCAGCAGAGAGACCAGGGAGACCCAGTACTTC. As protein: CATSRETRETQYF. Full variable domain (rest looked up from reference TRBV15 and TRBJ2-5): DAMVIQNPRYQVTQFGKPVTLSCSQTLNHNVMYWYQQKSSQAPKLLFHYYDKDFNNEADTPDNFQSRRPNTSFCFLDIRSPGLGDTAMYLCATSRETRETQYFGPGTRLLVL.